Detailed here is one T cell receptor (beta chain). What it binds is not known. TCRdb ran MiXCR on the 5' RACE reads and lists one entry per CDR3 protein. The repertoire holds 110,000 to 150,000 distinct CDR3 sequences, roughly 24% seen once, with approximately 25% in the top ten. The sample is drawn from a study of T-cell memory formation after mild COVID-19. The CDR3 loop spans 15 amino acids. Germline loops: CDR1 SGHTA, CDR2 FQGNSA. Trimming cost V 1 base and J 4 bases; bases outside gene matches: 2. General study results and limits: Memory cells collected pre-infection included some clones that later responded, suggesting cross-reactive memory joined.

Sequencing was performed on PBMCs or a T cell subset sorted from them (not recorded which). The V gene is TRBV7-2, the J gene TRBJ2-1; 9 bases agree with TRBD2. The receptor comes from an adult woman who had mild COVID-19 (a few samples of this study predate the infection). Cell type and time point are not known. The chain's CDR3 is CASSLDLAGYNEQFF. CDR3 coding DNA: TGTGCCAGCAGCTTAGATCTAGCGGGGTACAATGAGCAGTTCTTC.